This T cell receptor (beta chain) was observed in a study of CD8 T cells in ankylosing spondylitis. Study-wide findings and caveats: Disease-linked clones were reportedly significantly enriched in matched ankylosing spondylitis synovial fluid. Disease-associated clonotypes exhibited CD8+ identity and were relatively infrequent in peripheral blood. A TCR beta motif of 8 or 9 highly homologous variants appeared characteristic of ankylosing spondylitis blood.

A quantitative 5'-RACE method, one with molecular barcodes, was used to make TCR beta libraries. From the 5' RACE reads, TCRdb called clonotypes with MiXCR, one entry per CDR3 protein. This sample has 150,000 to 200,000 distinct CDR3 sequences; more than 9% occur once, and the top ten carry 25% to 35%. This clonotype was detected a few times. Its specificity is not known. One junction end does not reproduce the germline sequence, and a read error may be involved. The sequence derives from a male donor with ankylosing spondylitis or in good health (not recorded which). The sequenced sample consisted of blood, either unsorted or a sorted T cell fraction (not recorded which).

CDR3 loop: CASRDQRQAPLF. DNA for the CDR3: TGTGCCAGCAGGGACCAACGACAGGCTCCCCTCTTC. The genes are TRBV28 and TRBJ2-7, with TRBD1 as a possible D gene (6 bases). The CDR3 totals 12 residues. The V gene's germline CDR1 is MDHEN and CDR2 SYDVKM.